The clone carrying this T cell receptor (beta chain) appeared a few times. V was cut by 2 bases and J by 8 bases, with 12 bases left in between. Looked up from germline, CDR1 is SGHDN and CDR2 is FVKESK. The CDR3 runs to 14 residues. The entry originates in a study of regulatory T cells in long-lasting Graves disease. Relying on iRepertoire HTBI primers and Arm-PCR of CDR3 regions, the team built TCR beta libraries. TCRdb recomputed calls from the multiplex PCR reads with MiXCR, one row per CDR3 protein. The sample has hundreds of thousands of distinct CDR3 sequences; under 20% are singletons. Time point indicated: newly diagnosed GD, antithyroid drugs for less than 3 months. From RNA extracted from PBMCs, the TCR library was made. These data also featured in a second study, about T cells in Graves' hyperthyroidism and ophthalmopathy. That study adds: Appearing also in blood were most of the thyroid clonotypes expanded above 0.001.

The sequenced sample was peripheral blood mononuclear cells (PBMCs), obtained at new diagnosis, from a patient treated with antithyroid drugs. The source is a woman aged 30 to 39 with Graves disease. The rearrangement uses TRBV14 and TRBJ1-4; D is undetermined. The CDR3 here is CASSQLLAVEKLFF. CDR3 DNA: TGTGCCAGCAGCCAACTTCTAGCGGTGGAAAAACTGTTTTTT.